The rows below give T cell receptor beta chains drawn from one sample of a study of T cells in tumors after PD-1 blockade. Profiling relied on immunoSEQ multiplex PCR, and the TCRdb table lists in-frame clones only, not all of them. Of some 20,000 clones in the sample, roughly 78% are singletons; the top ten hold approximately 25%. Sequenced here: PBMCs, sampled before anti-PD-1 treatment. Receptor source: a human donor with basal cell carcinoma. Each CDR3 is given with its conserved first and last residue. The D gene is left open where the match is weak. A row's size may be missing; if present it is once, few, many or a size class.

j_gene: TRBJ2-7; abundance: -; d_gene: TRBD2; v_gene: TRBV27; CDR3aa: CASSPGGLSSYEQYF; CDR3nt: TGTGCCAGCAGCCCGGGGGGACTGTCGTCCTACGAGCAGTACTTC
j_gene: TRBJ2-1; abundance: -; d_gene: -; v_gene: TRBV27; CDR3aa: CASSQGWGDNEQFF; CDR3nt: TGTGCCAGCAGCCAAGGGTGGGGTGACAATGAGCAGTTCTTC
j_gene: TRBJ1-6; abundance: few; d_gene: -; v_gene: TRBV30; CDR3aa: CAWSQRGGDSPLHF; CDR3nt: TGTGCCTGGAGTCAACGGGGAGGGGATTCACCCCTCCACTTT
j_gene: TRBJ1-5; abundance: -; d_gene: TRBD1; v_gene: TRBV27; CDR3aa: CASGQGLQPQHF; CDR3nt: TGTGCCAGCGGACAGGGCCTTCAGCCCCAGCATTTT
j_gene: TRBJ2-2; abundance: -; d_gene: -; v_gene: TRBV5-4; CDR3aa: CASSWSDSPGELFF; CDR3nt: TGTGCCAGCAGCTGGAGTGACAGCCCCGGGGAGCTGTTTTTT
j_gene: TRBJ1-1; abundance: -; d_gene: TRBD1; v_gene: TRBV5-1; CDR3aa: CASSMTGLNTEAFF; CDR3nt: TGCGCCAGCAGCATGACAGGGCTTAACACTGAAGCTTTCTTT
j_gene: TRBJ2-1; abundance: -; d_gene: -; v_gene: TRBV19; CDR3aa: CASSSGVAGNEQFF; CDR3nt: TGTGCCAGTAGTAGCGGGGTGGCAGGGAATGAGCAGTTCTTC
j_gene: TRBJ2-5; abundance: once; d_gene: -; v_gene: TRBV5-4; CDR3aa: CASSSRTVETQYF; CDR3nt: TGTGCCAGCAGCTCTCGGACAGTAGAGACCCAGTACTTC
j_gene: TRBJ2-7; abundance: -; d_gene: -; v_gene: TRBV9; CDR3aa: CASSPGDVSYEQYF; CDR3nt: TGTGCCAGCAGCCCCGGGGACGTCTCCTACGAGCAGTACTTC
j_gene: TRBJ2-7; abundance: -; d_gene: TRBD1; v_gene: TRBV6-5; CDR3aa: CASGRQGSAYEQYF; CDR3nt: TGTGCCAGCGGAAGACAGGGGAGCGCCTACGAGCAGTACTTC
j_gene: TRBJ1-3; abundance: -; d_gene: -; v_gene: TRBV3-1/TRBV3-2; CDR3aa: CASSQAVGNTIYF; CDR3nt: TGTGCCAGCAGCCAAGCAGTCGGAAACACCATATATTTT
j_gene: TRBJ2-2; abundance: -; d_gene: -; v_gene: TRBV13; CDR3aa: CASSRGNTGELFF; CDR3nt: TGTGCCAGCTCCCGTGGGAACACCGGGGAGCTGTTTTTT
j_gene: TRBJ2-1; abundance: once; d_gene: TRBD2; v_gene: TRBV19; CDR3aa: CASRDLAGGNEQFF; CDR3nt: TGTGCCAGTAGAGACCTAGCGGGAGGTAATGAGCAGTTCTTC
j_gene: TRBJ2-1; abundance: -; d_gene: TRBD2; v_gene: TRBV19; CDR3aa: CAAAARGAYNEQFF; CDR3nt: TGTGCCGCGGCGGCACGGGGGGCCTACAATGAGCAGTTCTTC
j_gene: TRBJ2-2; abundance: -; d_gene: TRBD1; v_gene: TRBV24-1; CDR3aa: CATSGGSNTGELFF; CDR3nt: TGTGCCACCTCAGGGGGATCGAACACCGGGGAGCTGTTTTTT
j_gene: TRBJ1-1; abundance: -; d_gene: -; v_gene: TRBV19; CDR3aa: CASSIAGATTEAFF; CDR3nt: TGTGCCAGTAGTATCGCGGGGGCTACCACTGAAGCTTTCTTT
j_gene: TRBJ2-6; abundance: -; d_gene: -; v_gene: TRBV6-5; CDR3aa: CASSQTASGANVLTF; CDR3nt: TGTGCCAGCAGCCAAACGGCGTCTGGGGCCAACGTCCTGACTTTC
j_gene: TRBJ2-5; abundance: -; d_gene: TRBD2; v_gene: TRBV5-6; CDR3aa: CASSPGTSGKYTLRETQYF; CDR3nt: TGTGCCAGCAGCCCCGGGACTAGCGGGAAATACACACTTCGGGAGACCCAGTACTTC
j_gene: TRBJ2-3; abundance: few; d_gene: -; v_gene: TRBV5-5; CDR3aa: CASSYGFTDTQYF; CDR3nt: TGTGCCAGCAGCTATGGGTTCACAGATACGCAGTATTTT
j_gene: TRBJ1-4; abundance: -; d_gene: -; v_gene: TRBV19; CDR3aa: CASSSQPATNEKLFF; CDR3nt: TGTGCCAGTAGTTCACAGCCGGCAACTAATGAAAAACTGTTTTTT
j_gene: TRBJ2-2; abundance: -; d_gene: -; v_gene: TRBV4-2; CDR3aa: CASSQEGGPVGNTGELFF; CDR3nt: TGTGCCAGCAGCCAAGAGGGCGGGCCGGTTGGGAACACCGGGGAGCTGTTTTTT
j_gene: TRBJ2-5; abundance: -; d_gene: TRBD2; v_gene: TRBV27; CDR3aa: CASRPLAGGRETQYF; CDR3nt: TGTGCCAGCAGACCTCTAGCGGGGGGGCGAGAGACCCAGTACTTC
j_gene: TRBJ2-3; abundance: -; d_gene: -; v_gene: TRBV11-3; CDR3aa: CASSPGPDTDTQYF; CDR3nt: TGTGCCAGCAGCCCGGGACCAGACACAGATACGCAGTATTTT
j_gene: TRBJ2-7; abundance: once; d_gene: TRBD2; v_gene: TRBV5-1; CDR3aa: CASSSSGRKYEQYF; CDR3nt: TGCGCCAGCAGCTCTAGCGGGAGAAAGTACGAGCAGTACTTC
j_gene: TRBJ2-1; abundance: few; d_gene: -; v_gene: TRBV15; CDR3aa: CATSRALGEQFF; CDR3nt: TGTGCCACCAGCAGAGCACTGGGGGAGCAGTTCTTC
j_gene: TRBJ2-1; abundance: -; d_gene: TRBD2; v_gene: TRBV2; CDR3aa: CPPSDGGAREGSSYNEQFF; CDR3nt: TGTCCCCCCAGTGATGGGGGGGCGCGGGAGGGGAGCTCCTACAATGAGCAGTTCTTC
j_gene: TRBJ1-1; abundance: -; d_gene: TRBD1; v_gene: TRBV4-3; CDR3aa: CASSQSPDRVTEAFF; CDR3nt: TGCGCCAGCAGCCAAAGTCCGGACAGGGTCACTGAAGCTTTCTTT
j_gene: TRBJ2-3; abundance: -; d_gene: -; v_gene: TRBV7-3; CDR3aa: CASSLYHSTDTQYF; CDR3nt: TGTGCCAGCAGCTTATACCACTCCACAGATACGCAGTATTTT
j_gene: TRBJ2-6; abundance: few; d_gene: TRBD1; v_gene: TRBV11-2; CDR3aa: CASSSHRGPSSGANVLTF; CDR3nt: TGTGCCAGCAGCTCCCACAGGGGTCCCTCCTCTGGGGCCAACGTCCTGACTTTC
j_gene: TRBJ1-1; abundance: -; d_gene: -; v_gene: TRBV5-1; CDR3aa: CATKMGGRNTEAFF; CDR3nt: TGCGCCACCAAGATGGGAGGGAGGAACACTGAAGCTTTCTTT
j_gene: TRBJ2-1; abundance: -; d_gene: -; v_gene: TRBV6-5; CDR3aa: CATKADFYNEQFF; CDR3nt: TGTGCCACCAAGGCAGACTTCTACAATGAGCAGTTCTTC
j_gene: TRBJ1-2; abundance: -; d_gene: -; v_gene: TRBV12-3/TRBV12-4; CDR3aa: CASSPGNYGYTF; CDR3nt: TGTGCCAGCAGTCCGGGAAACTATGGCTACACCTTC
j_gene: TRBJ2-1; abundance: -; d_gene: TRBD2; v_gene: TRBV7-2; CDR3aa: CASSLLPTSGGSYNEQFF; CDR3nt: TGTGCCAGCAGCTTACTCCCCACTAGCGGGGGCTCGTACAATGAGCAGTTCTTC
j_gene: TRBJ2-3; abundance: -; d_gene: -; v_gene: TRBV4-2; CDR3aa: CASSQRGTTDTQYF; CDR3nt: TGTGCCAGCAGCCAGAGGGGGACCACAGATACGCAGTATTTT
j_gene: TRBJ2-7; abundance: -; d_gene: -; v_gene: TRBV12-3/TRBV12-4; CDR3aa: CASSLGPPNEQYF; CDR3nt: TGTGCCAGCAGTTTGGGACCGCCGAACGAGCAGTACTTC
j_gene: TRBJ2-3; abundance: -; d_gene: -; v_gene: TRBV5-6; CDR3aa: CASTNLADTQYF; CDR3nt: TGTGCCAGCACAAATCTTGCAGATACGCAGTATTTT
j_gene: TRBJ1-6; abundance: -; d_gene: -; v_gene: TRBV6-5; CDR3aa: CASSYSRVTPLHF; CDR3nt: TGTGCCAGCAGTTACTCGAGAGTTACACCCCTCCACTTT
j_gene: TRBJ2-7; abundance: few; d_gene: TRBD1; v_gene: TRBV18; CDR3aa: CASSGQGEQYF; CDR3nt: TGTGCCAGTTCGGGACAGGGGGAGCAGTACTTC
j_gene: TRBJ2-7; abundance: -; d_gene: -; v_gene: TRBV5-4; CDR3aa: CASSLGSGATFPYEQYF; CDR3nt: TGTGCCAGCAGCTTGGGCTCAGGGGCAACTTTTCCCTACGAGCAGTACTTC
j_gene: TRBJ1-2; abundance: -; d_gene: -; v_gene: TRBV4-1; CDR3aa: CASSQEYRAFGYTF; CDR3nt: TGCGCCAGCAGCCAAGAGTACAGGGCGTTCGGCTACACCTTC
j_gene: TRBJ2-7; abundance: -; d_gene: -; v_gene: TRBV6-1; CDR3aa: CASSEAGIYEQYF; CDR3nt: TGTGCCAGCAGTGAGGCGGGGATCTACGAGCAGTACTTC
j_gene: TRBJ2-7; abundance: few; d_gene: TRBD1; v_gene: TRBV6-1; CDR3aa: CASSEFRSTGASYEQYF; CDR3nt: TGTGCCAGCAGTGAATTCCGATCGACAGGGGCGTCCTACGAGCAGTACTTC
j_gene: TRBJ2-3; abundance: -; d_gene: -; v_gene: TRBV4-1; CDR3aa: CASSQDGMNTDTQYF; CDR3nt: TGCGCCAGCAGCCAAGATGGGATGAACACAGATACGCAGTATTTT
j_gene: TRBJ2-7; abundance: -; d_gene: -; v_gene: TRBV7-2; CDR3aa: CASSISINSEQYF; CDR3nt: TGTGCCAGCAGCATCTCGATTAACTCCGAGCAGTACTTC
j_gene: TRBJ2-1; abundance: -; d_gene: -; v_gene: TRBV12-3/TRBV12-4; CDR3aa: CASRQGVNEQFF; CDR3nt: TGTGCCAGCAGACAAGGGGTCAATGAGCAGTTCTTC
j_gene: TRBJ1-3; abundance: -; d_gene: -; v_gene: TRBV5-4; CDR3aa: CASSLDPGSGNTIYF; CDR3nt: TGTGCCAGCAGCTTGGATCCAGGGTCTGGAAACACCATATATTTT
j_gene: TRBJ2-3; abundance: -; d_gene: -; v_gene: TRBV28; CDR3aa: CASSFRAGPTDTQYF; CDR3nt: TGTGCCAGCAGTTTTAGGGCAGGGCCCACAGATACGCAGTATTTT
j_gene: TRBJ2-1; abundance: -; d_gene: -; v_gene: TRBV23-1; CDR3aa: CARRWGAVPYNEQFF; CDR3nt: TGCGCCAGACGCTGGGGAGCGGTCCCCTACAATGAGCAGTTCTTC
j_gene: TRBJ2-1; abundance: once; d_gene: -; v_gene: TRBV9; CDR3aa: CASSFDIYNEQFF; CDR3nt: TGTGCCAGCAGCTTTGACATTTACAATGAGCAGTTCTTC
j_gene: TRBJ2-2; abundance: -; d_gene: -; v_gene: TRBV4-3; CDR3aa: CASSQDRGRTGELFF; CDR3nt: TGCGCCAGCAGCCAAGATCGGGGGCGAACCGGGGAGCTGTTTTTT
j_gene: TRBJ2-7; abundance: -; d_gene: -; v_gene: TRBV5-4; CDR3aa: CASSLGRWVRIAHYEQYF; CDR3nt: TGTGCCAGCAGCTTGGGCCGGTGGGTCAGGATAGCGCACTACGAGCAGTACTTC
j_gene: TRBJ1-6; abundance: -; d_gene: TRBD1; v_gene: TRBV5-6; CDR3aa: CASSSYRTGSSSPLHF; CDR3nt: TGTGCCAGCAGTTCGTATCGGACAGGGAGCTCTTCACCCCTCCACTTT
j_gene: TRBJ1-2; abundance: few; d_gene: -; v_gene: TRBV4-3; CDR3aa: CASSQDEQGGYGYTF; CDR3nt: TGCGCCAGCAGCCAAGATGAACAGGGAGGCTATGGCTACACCTTC
j_gene: TRBJ2-1; abundance: few; d_gene: -; v_gene: TRBV2; CDR3aa: CATSYGGAGVGSSYNEQFF; CDR3nt: TGTGCCACCAGTTATGGGGGGGCGGGGGTGGGGAGCTCCTACAATGAGCAGTTCTTC
j_gene: TRBJ1-1; abundance: -; d_gene: -; v_gene: TRBV5-4; CDR3aa: CASSPTGMDTEAFF; CDR3nt: TGTGCCAGCAGCCCTACAGGGATGGACACTGAAGCTTTCTTT
j_gene: TRBJ2-4; abundance: -; d_gene: -; v_gene: TRBV28; CDR3aa: CASNTRAPFSIQYF; CDR3nt: TGTGCCAGCAACACGCGGGCACCGTTTAGCATTCAGTACTTC
j_gene: TRBJ2-1; abundance: -; d_gene: -; v_gene: TRBV2; CDR3aa: CPRCDGWAGAGSSYNEQFF; CDR3nt: TGTCCCCGCTGTGACGGGTGGGCGGGGGCGGGGAGCTCCTACAATGAGCAGTTCTTC
j_gene: TRBJ2-1; abundance: large; d_gene: TRBD2; v_gene: TRBV4-3; CDR3aa: CASSQDSGGREQFF; CDR3nt: TGCGCCAGCAGCCAAGATTCGGGGGGGCGTGAGCAGTTCTTC